This entry features one TCR beta chain sequence. The method was immunoSEQ multiplex PCR; TCRdb's version includes in-frame clones alone and lacks a portion of them. Found here are some 180,000 clones, roughly three quarters of them singletons; the top ten hold 14%. This sample is drawn from a study of blood T cell repertoires in COVID-19. Those enrolled, adults aged roughly 18 to 95 years, came from 24 US areas. During the 2 weeks before they entered the study, exposed participants had met someone with a PCR-confirmed or clinician-diagnosed COVID-19 case. The CDR3 runs to 14 residues. The germline V gene has CDR1 MGHRA and CDR2 YSYEKL. V lost 3 bases to trimming and J lost 8 bases; unmatched junction nucleotides: 2.

This sequence was found in a man aged 55 to 70 who had been exposed to COVID-19. The sequencing sample was made of PBMCs or T cells enriched from blood (not recorded which). V usage is TRBV4-1 and J usage is TRBJ2-1, with 12 bases identical to TRBD1. In nucleotides, the CDR3 is TGCGCCAGCAGCCAGGGACAGGGGGCCGATGAGCAGTTCTTC. Its translation: CASSQGQGADEQFF.